Below are 27 T cell receptor beta chains sequenced from a single sample in a study of blood T cell repertoires in COVID-19. This table comes from immunoSEQ multiplex PCR, and its TCRdb copy is limited to in-frame clones, with some not included. The data show 150,000 to 200,000 clones, roughly 87% seen once. Sequenced: PBMCs or T cells enriched from blood (not recorded which). The origin of the receptors is a human donor with acute COVID-19. The donor label of this sample is uncertain.

The gene calls are TRBV2 and TRBJ1-2, with 12 bases that match TRBD1. With V trimmed by 8 bases and J by 3 bases, 7 bases remained unmatched. The germline V gene encodes CDR1 SNHLY and CDR2 FYNNEI. This CDR3 comprises 15 residues. The CDR3 here is CASGDGTGGYYGYTF. The CDR3, as DNA: TGTGCCAGCGGGGACGGGACAGGGGGCTACTATGGCTACACCTTC.

The table lists this clone with a count of one. The genes are TRBV19 and TRBJ2-1; 14 bases are a match to TRBD2. The CDR3 consists of 16 residues. V was pared by 10 bases and J by 2 bases, with 7 bases of the junction left unmatched. Germline CDR1 reads LNHDA; CDR2 reads SQIVND (reference sequence). The CDR3 coding sequence is TGTGCCACTACCGGGACTAGCGGGGGTGCCTACAATGAGCAGTTCTTC. Protein sequence: CATTGTSGGAYNEQFF. The full variable domain, with the rest looked up from reference TRBV19 and TRBJ2-1, is DGGITQSPKYLFRKEGQNVTLSCEQNLNHDAMYWYRQDPGQGLRLIYYSQIVNDFQKGDIAEGYSVSREKKESFPLTVTSAQKNPTAFYLCATTGTSGGAYNEQFFGPGTRLTVL.

The chain couples TRBV10-3 to TRBJ1-1; the D is unclear. Trimming removed 7 bases at V and 5 bases at J, with 11 bases between. Germline assignment: CDR1 ENHRY and CDR2 SYGVKD. This CDR3 spans 12 amino acids. The CDR3 protein is CAITGTGTEAFF. The CDR3 nucleotides read TGTGCCATCACCGGAACGGGGACTGAAGCTTTCTTT.

The chain's CDR3 is CASRGQGAGDKYTF. CDR3 coding DNA: TGTGCCAGCAGGGGACAGGGGGCGGGTGATAAATATACCTTC. The chain has TRBV5-4 and TRBJ1-2; 12 nucleotides agree with TRBD1. The junction had 13 bases not matched to a gene; V was cut back by 5 bases and J by 14 bases. The CDR3 loop spans 14 amino acids. Germline V gives CDR1 SGHNT, CDR2 YYREEE (reference sequence). The full variable domain, rest sourced from reference TRBV5-4 and TRBJ1-2, is ETGVTQSPTHLIKTRGQQVTLRCSSQSGHNTVSWYQQALGQGPQFIFQYYREEENGRGNFPPRFSGLQFPNYSSELNVNALELDDSALYLCASRGQGAGDKYTFGSGTRLTVV.

J is TRBJ2-7 and V is TRBV5-1; the D gene is possibly TRBD1 (6 bases). The CDR3 is made up of 13 amino acids. Trimming left V 0 bases short and J 2 bases short, with 6 bases between. Germline V gene sequence: CDR1 SGHRS, CDR2 YFSETQ. CDR3 in DNA: TGCGCCAGCAGCTTGGACAGGGCCTACGAGCAGTACTTC. Translated, it gives CASSLDRAYEQYF.

The V gene is TRBV18, the J gene TRBJ2-5, with 8 bases fitting TRBD2. The ends lost 6 bases at V and 5 bases at J; junction bases unmatched: 5. Germline CDR1 reads KGHSH; CDR2 reads LQKENI. The CDR3 contains 13 residues. CDR3 amino acids: CASSGGAEETQYF. The CDR3 DNA reads TGTGCCAGCTCCGGGGGGGCCGAGGAGACCCAGTACTTC.

The chain carries TRBV7-2 and TRBJ2-3; D might be TRBD2 (5 bases). The germline V gene encodes CDR1 SGHTA and CDR2 FQGNSA. V lost 7 bases to trimming and J lost 0 bases, with 14 bases between them. The length of the CDR3 is 15 residues. CDR3 nucleotides: TGTGCCAGCACCCTCGGACTGGTTAGCACAGATACGCAGTATTTT. It codes for CASTLGLVSTDTQYF. Filled out from reference TRBV7-2 and TRBJ2-3, the complete variable domain reads GAGVSQSPSNKVTEKGKDVELRCDPISGHTALYWYRQSLGQGLEFLIYFQGNSAPDKSGLPSDRFSAERTGGSVSTLTIQRTQQEDSAVYLCASTLGLVSTDTQYFGPGTRLTVL.

V is TRBV30 and J is TRBJ2-5, with 8 bases identical to TRBD2. The CDR3 runs 13 residues. Germline V gives CDR1 GTSNPN, CDR2 SVGIG (reference sequence). V shed 5 bases, J shed 5 bases, and the junction held 7 bases outside the gene matches. The DNA for the CDR3 is TGTGCCTGGGACGTCGGGGGGGCGGAGACCCAGTACTTC. Its translation: CAWDVGGAETQYF. The whole variable domain, filled in from reference TRBV30 and TRBJ2-5, reads SQTIHQWPATLVQPVGSPLSLECTVEGTSNPNLYWYRQAAGRGLQLLFYSVGIGQISSEVPQNLSASRPQDRQFILSSKKLLLSDSGFYLCAWDVGGAETQYFGPGTRLLVL.

V usage is TRBV19 and J usage is TRBJ1-3; no firm D call. The germline CDR1 and CDR2 sequences are LNHDA and SQIVND (reference sequence). Trimming took off 4 bases at V and 1 base at J, with 14 bases between the two ends. The CDR3 loop spans 16 amino acids. In DNA, the CDR3 is TGTGCCAGTAGTACAGGCGCCTGGATATCTGGAAACACCATATATTTT. Translation gives CASSTGAWISGNTIYF.

This clone was found once. This chain links TRBV23-1 with TRBJ1-1; 7 bases line up with TRBD1. TRBV23-1 is given ORF status, its function remaining uncertain. The CDR3 is 15 residues long. Trimming removed 0 bases from V and 4 bases from J; junction bases left unmatched: 5. The CDR3 region has the DNA TGCGCCAGCAGTCAATCGACAGGGTCGGGCACTGAAGCTTTCTTT. Protein: CASSQSTGSGTEAFF.

The CDR3 here is CASSGTGGETQYF. In DNA, the CDR3 is TGTGCCAGCTCCGGGACAGGGGGAGAGACCCAGTACTTC. The chain carries TRBV18 and TRBJ2-5; 11 nucleotides line up with TRBD1. Per the germline V gene, CDR1 is KGHSH and CDR2 is LQKENI. The CDR3 length is 13 residues. V was clipped by 6 bases and J by 4 bases; unmatched bases: 1.

The chain is built from TRBV7-9 and TRBJ2-3; weak D call: TRBD2 (5 bases). The CDR3 loop spans 15 amino acids. Trimming cost V 5 bases and J 1 base, with 13 bases left between them. CDR1 is SEHNR and CDR2 is FQNEAQ in the germline V gene (reference sequence). This CDR3 is CASSLSGVGTDTQYF. DNA of the CDR3: TGTGCCAGCAGCCTCTCCGGGGTTGGCACAGATACGCAGTATTTT.

This clone has only a few counts. The rearrangement uses TRBV5-1 and TRBJ1-2, with TRBD1 matching over 10 bases. Germline lookup yields CDR1 SGHRS and CDR2 YFSETQ. The CDR3 loop spans 13 amino acids. V trimming: 7 bases; J trimming: 7 bases; junction bases outside the gene matches: 7. The CDR3 sequence: CASSDRGHSGYTF. The CDR3 region has the DNA TGCGCCAGCTCAGACAGGGGGCACTCTGGCTACACCTTC.

This chain joins TRBV9 and TRBJ2-1; 7 bases are a match to TRBD2. Trimming took 0 bases from V and 1 from J; bases not matched to a gene: 10. CDR3 size: 18 residues. From germline, CDR1 is SGDLS and CDR2 YYNGEE. The CDR3 bases are TGTGCCAGCAGCGTAGATGAAGCGGGGCTACCTTCCTACAATGAGCAGTTCTTC. Translated, it gives CASSVDEAGLPSYNEQFF.

The chain joins TRBV18 to TRBJ2-2; the match to TRBD1 covers 7 bases. V was pared by 3 bases and J by 8 bases, with 12 bases of the junction left unmatched. The germline V gene has CDR1 KGHSH and CDR2 LQKENI. The CDR3 is 16 amino acids. CDR3 nucleotide sequence: TGTGCCAGCTCACCGAACAGGGGTTCTCTATCGGGGGAGCTGTTTTTT. This encodes CASSPNRGSLSGELFF.

The chain recombines TRBV14 with TRBJ1-1; 10 bases are a match to TRBD1. Germline assignment: CDR1 SGHDN and CDR2 FVKESK. V lost 4 bases to trimming and J lost 1 base; unmatched junction nucleotides: 6. The CDR3 length is 16 residues. The CDR3 DNA is TGTGCCAGCAGCCCCAGACAGGGGGCAACGAACACTGAAGCTTTCTTT. Amino acids: CASSPRQGATNTEAFF.

V and J are TRBV11-2 and TRBJ1-2; 8 positions match TRBD1. This CDR3 has 14 residues. The V and J ends lost 1 base and 6 bases, in that order; junction bases with no gene match: 4. Germline V gives CDR1 SGHAT, CDR2 FQNNGV. The CDR3 DNA follows: TGTGCCAGCAGCTTAGCAGGGGGCGCCCATGGCTACACCTTC. It encodes CASSLAGGAHGYTF.

The V call is TRBV20-1, the J call TRBJ1-2; D uncertain. The CDR3 runs 11 residues. Germline V gene sequence: CDR1 DFQATT, CDR2 SNEGSKA (reference sequence). Trimming took 3 bases from V and 4 from J, leaving 6 bases between them. CDR3 protein: CSASFGYGYTF. CDR3 bases: TGCAGTGCTAGTTTCGGCTATGGCTACACCTTC.

J is TRBJ2-2 and V is TRBV4-3, with D perhaps matching TRBD2 (6 bases). CDR3 length equals 19 residues. Germline V lookup: CDR1 LGHNA, CDR2 YSLEER. Trimming shortened V by 0 bases and J by 3 bases, and 20 bases separated the two germline ends. The chain's CDR3 is CASSQDGAERGGDTGELFF. The CDR3 DNA reads TGCGCCAGCAGCCAAGACGGAGCCGAAAGGGGAGGTGACACCGGGGAGCTGTTTTTT.

For the CDR3, the DNA is TGCGCCAGCAGCTCACTTCGACAGGGAATAAGCGACGAGCAGTACTTC. It is translated as CASSSLRQGISDEQYF. The chain has TRBV5-1 and TRBJ2-7; 7 nucleotides match TRBD1. V shed 3 bases and J 5 bases; nucleotides not matched to a gene: 14. The CDR3 runs to 16 residues. Per the germline V gene, CDR1 is SGHRS and CDR2 is YFSETQ.

The chain uses TRBV6-5 and TRBJ2-7; 7 bases are a match to TRBD1. The CDR3 runs to 14 residues. From germline, CDR1 is MNHEY and CDR2 SVGAGI. V trimming: 0 bases; J trimming: 3 bases; junction bases outside the gene matches: 2. CDR3 in amino acids: CASSYSRDSYEQYF. The CDR3 nucleotides are TGTGCCAGCAGTTACTCTCGGGACAGCTACGAGCAGTACTTC.

The chain carries TRBV7-9 and TRBJ2-5; D gene ambiguous. The ends were cut back, 0 bases at V and 4 bases at J, with 6 bases in the middle. CDR3 length equals 13 residues. Per the germline V gene, CDR1 is SEHNR and CDR2 is FQNEAQ (reference sequence). The CDR3 here is CASSLASGETQYF. The CDR3 DNA follows: TGTGCCAGCAGCTTAGCATCGGGAGAGACCCAGTACTTC.

Only one count was recorded for this clone. The genes are TRBV3-1 (or the pseudogene TRBV3-2) and TRBJ1-1; possibly TRBD1 for D (6 bases). Trimming took off 3 bases at V and 3 bases at J, with 14 bases between the two ends. CDR1 LGHDT and CDR2 YNNKEL come from the germline V gene (reference sequence). The CDR3 length is 15 residues. The CDR3 nucleotides are TGTGCCAGCAGCCAGGGGGCTGAGTGGTACACTGAAGCTTTCTTT. Amino acids: CASSQGAEWYTEAFF.

Here the CDR3 reads CASSLGQGSGYTF. The CDR3 DNA reads TGTGCCAGCAGCCTAGGACAGGGGAGTGGCTACACCTTC. The chain joins TRBV2 to TRBJ1-2; 9 bases agree with TRBD1. CDR1 and CDR2 (germline): SNHLY, FYNNEI. CDR3 length: 13 amino acids. J was trimmed by 7 bases and V by 6 bases; bases with no gene match: 6.

V gene TRBV12-5 combines with J gene TRBJ1-1; D is undetermined. Trimming removed 10 bases from V and 3 bases from J, with 9 bases in between. The CDR3 is 11 amino acids. CDR1 and CDR2 (germline): LGHNT, FRNRAP. The CDR3 protein is CATTGYTEAFF. Written as DNA, the CDR3 is TGTGCTACCACGGGGTACACTGAAGCTTTCTTT.

This chain uses TRBV27 with TRBJ1-2, with TRBD1 identical over 8 bases. Germline CDR1 and CDR2: MNHEY and SMNVEV (reference sequence). Trimming removed 4 bases from V and 8 bases from J; junction bases left unmatched: 6. The CDR3 totals 13 residues. The CDR3 coding sequence is TGTGCCAGCAGTTGGACAGGGAGGGAGGGCTACACCTTC. The encoded protein is CASSWTGREGYTF.

The CDR3 protein is CASSKTSEQFF. The CDR3 bases are TGTGCCAGCAGCAAGACTTCAGAGCAGTTCTTC. This chain joins TRBV12-3 or TRBV12-4 and TRBJ2-1, with D unresolved. The CDR3 is 11 amino acids. V lost 6 bases, J lost 10 bases, and 10 bases lay in between.